This T cell receptor (beta chain) was observed in a study of monozygotic twins with cystic fibrosis. Overall study: Libraries were built from roughly 3 micrograms of fragmented DNA using 15 PCR cycles.

The germline V gene encodes CDR1 SGHDT and CDR2 YYEEEE. CDR3 length: 13 residues. Repertoires were generated with immunoSEQ multiplex PCR, while TCRdb's copy carries only in-frame clones and drops some. The sample includes about 23,000 clones, about 97% of them seen just once. This clone was seen just once. Its target is unknown. Germline is not matched at one junction end, which may reflect a read error. Findings and caveats of the study: V usage most resembled the co-twin in 13 of 16 pairs. Clonality was generally low (median approximately 0.0088), higher in the most severe patients. No link emerged between shared CDR3 counts and age, concordance or severity.

The sample comprised blood. This TCR was sampled from a girl between 5 and 17 years old with cystic fibrosis. The chain combines TRBV5-6 with TRBJ1-2; D call uncertain. CDR3 nucleotide sequence: TGTTCCAGCAGCTTGGCCCAGATATATGGCTACACCTTC. This translates into CSSSLAQIYGYTF.